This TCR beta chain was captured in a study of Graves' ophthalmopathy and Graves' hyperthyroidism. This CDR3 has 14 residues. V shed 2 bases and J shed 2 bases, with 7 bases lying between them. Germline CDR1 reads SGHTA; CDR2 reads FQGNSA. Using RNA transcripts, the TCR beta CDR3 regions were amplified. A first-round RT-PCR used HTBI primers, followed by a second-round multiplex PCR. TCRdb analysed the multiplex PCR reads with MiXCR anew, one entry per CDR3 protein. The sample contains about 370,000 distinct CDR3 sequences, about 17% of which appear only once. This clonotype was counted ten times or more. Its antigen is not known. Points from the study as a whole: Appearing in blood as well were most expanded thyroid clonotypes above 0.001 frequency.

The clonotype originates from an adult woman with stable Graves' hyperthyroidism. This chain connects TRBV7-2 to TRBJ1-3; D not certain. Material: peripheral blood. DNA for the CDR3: TGTGCCAGCAGCTTAAATAGACCTGGAAACACCATATATTTT. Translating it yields CASSLNRPGNTIYF.